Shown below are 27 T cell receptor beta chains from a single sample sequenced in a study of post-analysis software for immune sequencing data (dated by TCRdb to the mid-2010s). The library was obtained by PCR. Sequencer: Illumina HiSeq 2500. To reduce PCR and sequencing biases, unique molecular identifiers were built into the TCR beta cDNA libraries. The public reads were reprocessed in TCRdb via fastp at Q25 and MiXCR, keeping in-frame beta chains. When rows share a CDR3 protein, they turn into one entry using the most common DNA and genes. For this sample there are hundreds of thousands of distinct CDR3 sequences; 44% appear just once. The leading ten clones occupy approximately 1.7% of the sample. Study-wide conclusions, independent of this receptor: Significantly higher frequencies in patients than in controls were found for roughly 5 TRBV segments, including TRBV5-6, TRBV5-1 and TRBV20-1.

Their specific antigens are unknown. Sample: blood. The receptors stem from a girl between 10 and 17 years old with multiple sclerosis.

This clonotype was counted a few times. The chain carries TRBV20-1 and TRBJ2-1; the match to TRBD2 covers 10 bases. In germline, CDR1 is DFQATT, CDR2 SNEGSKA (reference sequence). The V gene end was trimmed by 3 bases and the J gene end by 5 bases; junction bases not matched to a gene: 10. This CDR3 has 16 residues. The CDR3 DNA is TGCAGTGCTAGCAGCGGGAGGGCCGGTAGGAACAATGAGCAGTTCTTC. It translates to CSASSGRAGRNNEQFF.

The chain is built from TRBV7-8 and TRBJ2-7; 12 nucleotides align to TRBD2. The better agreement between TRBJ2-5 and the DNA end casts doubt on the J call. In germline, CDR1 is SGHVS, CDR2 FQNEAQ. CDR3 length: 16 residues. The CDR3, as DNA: TGTGCCAGCAGCCCTAGCGGGAGGGCCTGGAGGGAGACCCAGTACTTC. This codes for CASSPSGRAWRETQYF.

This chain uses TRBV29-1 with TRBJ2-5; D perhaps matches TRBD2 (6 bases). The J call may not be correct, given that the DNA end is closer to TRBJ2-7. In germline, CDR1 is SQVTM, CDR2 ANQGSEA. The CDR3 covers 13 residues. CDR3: CSVRGRMAYEQYF. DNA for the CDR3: TGCAGCGTCCGAGGGAGGATGGCCTACGAGCAGTACTTC.

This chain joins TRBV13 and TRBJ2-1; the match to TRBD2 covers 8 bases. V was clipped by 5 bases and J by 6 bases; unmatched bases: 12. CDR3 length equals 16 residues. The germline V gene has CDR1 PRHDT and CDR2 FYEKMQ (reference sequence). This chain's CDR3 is CASSQLSGRNGNEQFF. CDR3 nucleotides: TGTGCCAGCAGCCAACTCAGCGGGAGAAACGGCAATGAGCAGTTCTTC.

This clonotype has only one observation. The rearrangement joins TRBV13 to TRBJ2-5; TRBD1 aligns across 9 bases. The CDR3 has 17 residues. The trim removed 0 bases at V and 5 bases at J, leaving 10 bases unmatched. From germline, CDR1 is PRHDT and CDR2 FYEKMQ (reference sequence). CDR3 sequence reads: CASSLGWNRGLLETQYF. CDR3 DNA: TGTGCCAGCAGCTTAGGCTGGAACAGGGGGCTCTTGGAGACCCAGTACTTC.

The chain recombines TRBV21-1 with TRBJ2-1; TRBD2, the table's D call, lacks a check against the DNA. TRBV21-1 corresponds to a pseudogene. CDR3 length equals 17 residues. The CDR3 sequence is CASSKPDSGGPYNEQFF. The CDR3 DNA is TGTGCCAGCAGCAAACCTGATAGCGGGGGGCCCTACAATGAGCAGTTCTTC.

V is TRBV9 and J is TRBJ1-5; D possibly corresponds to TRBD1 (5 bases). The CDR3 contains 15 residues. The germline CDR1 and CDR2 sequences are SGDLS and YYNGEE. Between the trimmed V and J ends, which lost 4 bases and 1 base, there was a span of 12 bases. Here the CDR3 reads CASSLGEWSNQPQHF. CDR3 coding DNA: TGTGCCAGCAGCTTAGGGGAGTGGAGCAATCAGCCCCAGCATTTT.

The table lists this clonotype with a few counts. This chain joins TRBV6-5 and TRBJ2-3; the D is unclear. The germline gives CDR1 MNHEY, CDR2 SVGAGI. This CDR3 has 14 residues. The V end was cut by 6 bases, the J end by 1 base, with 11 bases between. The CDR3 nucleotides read TGTGCCAGCAGCCCGGCACCGGGCACAGATACGCAGTATTTT. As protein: CASSPAPGTDTQYF.

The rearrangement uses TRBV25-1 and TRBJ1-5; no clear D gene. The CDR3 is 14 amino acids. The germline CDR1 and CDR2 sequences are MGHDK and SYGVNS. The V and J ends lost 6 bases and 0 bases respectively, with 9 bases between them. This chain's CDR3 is CASRGSDSNQPQHF. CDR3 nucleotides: TGTGCCAGCAGAGGGTCGGATAGCAATCAGCCCCAGCATTTT.

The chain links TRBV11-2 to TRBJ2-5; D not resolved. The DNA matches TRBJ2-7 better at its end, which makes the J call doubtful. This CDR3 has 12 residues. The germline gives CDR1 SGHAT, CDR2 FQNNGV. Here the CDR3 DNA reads TGTGCCAGCAGCTCCCAGGTATACGAGCAGTACTTC. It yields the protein CASSSQVYEQYF.

This chain's CDR3 is CASSQDPGQGLYNQPQHF. The DNA of the CDR3 is TGCGCCAGCAGCCAGGACCCGGGACAGGGGCTTTATAATCAGCCCCAGCATTTT. This chain uses TRBV4-1 with TRBJ1-5; 10 positions match TRBD1. Germline V gene sequence: CDR1 MGHRA, CDR2 YSYEKL. V gave up 3 bases and J gave up 4 bases; unmatched junction bases: 12. This CDR3 has 18 amino acids.

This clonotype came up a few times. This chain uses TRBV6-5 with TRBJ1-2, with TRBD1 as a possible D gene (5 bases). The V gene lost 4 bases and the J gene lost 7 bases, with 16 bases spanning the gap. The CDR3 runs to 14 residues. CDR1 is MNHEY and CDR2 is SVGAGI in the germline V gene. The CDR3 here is CASSSRTLGTGYTF. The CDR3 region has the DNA TGTGCCAGCAGTTCCCGGACCCTGGGGACTGGCTACACCTTC.

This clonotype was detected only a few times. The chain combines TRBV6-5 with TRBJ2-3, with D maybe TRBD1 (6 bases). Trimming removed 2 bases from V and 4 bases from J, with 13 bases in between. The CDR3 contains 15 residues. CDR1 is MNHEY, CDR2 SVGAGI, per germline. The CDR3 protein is CASSYVDSPPDTQYF. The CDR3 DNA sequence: TGTGCCAGCAGTTACGTGGACAGCCCCCCAGATACGCAGTATTTT.

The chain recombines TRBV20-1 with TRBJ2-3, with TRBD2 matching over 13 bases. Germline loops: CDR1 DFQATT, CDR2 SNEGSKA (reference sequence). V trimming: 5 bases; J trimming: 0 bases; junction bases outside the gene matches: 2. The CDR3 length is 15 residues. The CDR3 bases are TGCAGTGCTGGGACTAGCGGGACTAGCACAGATACGCAGTATTTT. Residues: CSAGTSGTSTDTQYF.

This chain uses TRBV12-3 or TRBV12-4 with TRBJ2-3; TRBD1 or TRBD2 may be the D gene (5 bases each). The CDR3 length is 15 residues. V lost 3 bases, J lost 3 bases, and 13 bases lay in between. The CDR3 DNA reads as TGTGCCAGCAGTTTCAGTCGGGGCCCGACAGATACGCAGTATTTT. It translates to CASSFSRGPTDTQYF.

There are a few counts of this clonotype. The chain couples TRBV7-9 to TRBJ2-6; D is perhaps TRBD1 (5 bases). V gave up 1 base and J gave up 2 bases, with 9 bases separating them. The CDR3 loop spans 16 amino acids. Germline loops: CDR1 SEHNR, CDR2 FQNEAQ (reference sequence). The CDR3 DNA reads TGTGCCAGCAGCTTAGACAGGCGTGCTGGGGCCAACGTCCTGACTTTC. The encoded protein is CASSLDRRAGANVLTF.

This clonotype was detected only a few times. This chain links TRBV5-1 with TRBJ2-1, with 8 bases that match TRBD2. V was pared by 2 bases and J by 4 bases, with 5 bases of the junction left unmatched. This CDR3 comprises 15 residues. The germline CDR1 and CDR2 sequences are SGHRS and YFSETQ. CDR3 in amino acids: CASSFGGEGYNEQFF. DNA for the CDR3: TGCGCCAGCAGCTTCGGGGGGGAGGGGTACAATGAGCAGTTCTTC.

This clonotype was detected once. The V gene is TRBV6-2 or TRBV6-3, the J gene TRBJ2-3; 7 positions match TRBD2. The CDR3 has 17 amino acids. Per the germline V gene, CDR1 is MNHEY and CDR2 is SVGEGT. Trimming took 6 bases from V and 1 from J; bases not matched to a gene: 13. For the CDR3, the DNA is TGTGCCAGCAGCCCCAGAGGAGCGGGGAGGGGCACAGATACGCAGTATTTT. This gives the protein CASSPRGAGRGTDTQYF.

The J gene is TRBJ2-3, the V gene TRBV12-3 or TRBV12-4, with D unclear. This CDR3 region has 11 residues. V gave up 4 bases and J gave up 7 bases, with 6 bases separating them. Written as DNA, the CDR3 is TGTGCCAGCAGTTACACGAATACGCAGTATTTT. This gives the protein CASSYTNTQYF.

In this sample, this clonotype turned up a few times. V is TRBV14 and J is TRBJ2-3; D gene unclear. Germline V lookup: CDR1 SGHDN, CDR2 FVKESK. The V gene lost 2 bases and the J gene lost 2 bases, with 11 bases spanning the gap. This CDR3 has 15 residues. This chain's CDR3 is CASSQWSFYTDTQYF. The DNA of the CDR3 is TGTGCCAGCAGCCAATGGAGTTTTTACACAGATACGCAGTATTTT.

The CDR3 sequence: CSAPSVNYGYTF. The DNA of the CDR3 is TGCAGTGCCCCCAGTGTTAACTATGGCTACACCTTC. The chain couples TRBV20-1 to TRBJ1-2, with unresolved D. The CDR3 has 12 amino acids. Trimming removed 6 bases at V and 1 base at J, with 9 bases between. Germline values: CDR1 DFQATT, CDR2 SNEGSKA (reference sequence).

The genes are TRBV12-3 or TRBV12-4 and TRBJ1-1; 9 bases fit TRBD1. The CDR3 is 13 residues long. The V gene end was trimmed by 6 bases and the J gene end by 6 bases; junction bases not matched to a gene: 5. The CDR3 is CASRKRTGAEAFF. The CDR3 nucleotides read TGTGCCAGCAGAAAGAGGACAGGGGCTGAAGCTTTCTTT.

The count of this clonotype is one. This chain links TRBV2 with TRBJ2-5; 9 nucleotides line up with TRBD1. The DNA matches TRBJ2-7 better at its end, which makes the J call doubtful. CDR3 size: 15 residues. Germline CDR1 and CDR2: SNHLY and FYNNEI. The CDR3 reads CASSEFGRQGVEQYF. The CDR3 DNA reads TGTGCCAGCAGTGAATTTGGGAGACAGGGGGTCGAGCAGTACTTC.

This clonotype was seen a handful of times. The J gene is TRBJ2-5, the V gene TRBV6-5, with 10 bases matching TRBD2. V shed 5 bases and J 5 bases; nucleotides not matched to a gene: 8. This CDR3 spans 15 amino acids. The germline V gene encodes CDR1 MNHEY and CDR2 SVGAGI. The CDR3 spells CASSLLAGADETQYF. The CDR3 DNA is TGTGCCAGCAGTCTTCTAGCGGGGGCGGATGAGACCCAGTACTTC.

The CDR3 DNA reads TGTGCCAGCACCAAGTGGGCTAGCGGGGATAACACAGATACGCAGTATTTT. This sequence encodes CASTKWASGDNTDTQYF. The rearrangement uses TRBV9 and TRBJ2-3, with 9 bases aligning to TRBD2. The CDR3 consists of 17 residues. Germline CDR1 reads SGDLS; CDR2 reads YYNGEE. V lost 6 bases to trimming and J lost 2 bases; unmatched junction nucleotides: 13.

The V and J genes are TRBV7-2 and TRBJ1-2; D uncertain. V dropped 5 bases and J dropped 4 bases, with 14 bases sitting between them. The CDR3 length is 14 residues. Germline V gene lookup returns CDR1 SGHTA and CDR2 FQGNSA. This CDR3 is CASSPPTVAYGYTF. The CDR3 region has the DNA TGTGCCAGCAGCCCCCCCACAGTGGCCTATGGCTACACCTTC. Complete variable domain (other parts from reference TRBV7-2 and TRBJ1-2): GAGVSQSPSNKVTEKGKDVELRCDPISGHTALYWYRQSLGQGLEFLIYFQGNSAPDKSGLPSDRFSAERTGGSVSTLTIQRTQQEDSAVYLCASSPPTVAYGYTFGSGTRLTVV.

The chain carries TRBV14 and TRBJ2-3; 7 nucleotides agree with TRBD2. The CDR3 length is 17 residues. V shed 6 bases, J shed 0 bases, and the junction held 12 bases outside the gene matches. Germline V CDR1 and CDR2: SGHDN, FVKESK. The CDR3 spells CASRPKWGTTSTDTQYF. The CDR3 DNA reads TGTGCCAGCAGACCGAAGTGGGGGACTACTAGCACAGATACGCAGTATTTT.